What follows describes a single T cell receptor beta chain. What it binds is not known. Every TCR beta cDNA library bore unique molecular identifiers. Input populations of roughly 0.95 to 10 million T cells gave rise to hundreds of thousands of cDNA molecules. TCRdb called the PCR reads again in MiXCR, with one record for every CDR3 protein. The table lists about 760,000 distinct CDR3 sequences, less than 35% of them singletons. The data are from a study of post-analysis software for immune sequencing data. About the research overall: Progressive-relapsing, secondary progressive and relapsing-remitting multiple sclerosis were among the disease courses included. Notes on the study in general: Four or five TRBV segments occurring more often in patients than controls included TRBV5-6, TRBV5-1 and TRBV20-1.

V lost 1 base and J 0 bases, leaving 6 bases between the germline ends. CDR1 and CDR2 from the germline V gene are SGHVS and FQNEAQ. The CDR3 covers 14 residues. This clonotype was sampled from a girl aged 5-17 years with multiple sclerosis. The sequenced sample was blood. The chain has TRBV7-8 and TRBJ1-1; D ambiguous. CDR3 residues: CASSLGFVNTEAFF. The CDR3 nucleotides are TGTGCCAGCAGCTTAGGGTTTGTGAACACTGAAGCTTTCTTT.